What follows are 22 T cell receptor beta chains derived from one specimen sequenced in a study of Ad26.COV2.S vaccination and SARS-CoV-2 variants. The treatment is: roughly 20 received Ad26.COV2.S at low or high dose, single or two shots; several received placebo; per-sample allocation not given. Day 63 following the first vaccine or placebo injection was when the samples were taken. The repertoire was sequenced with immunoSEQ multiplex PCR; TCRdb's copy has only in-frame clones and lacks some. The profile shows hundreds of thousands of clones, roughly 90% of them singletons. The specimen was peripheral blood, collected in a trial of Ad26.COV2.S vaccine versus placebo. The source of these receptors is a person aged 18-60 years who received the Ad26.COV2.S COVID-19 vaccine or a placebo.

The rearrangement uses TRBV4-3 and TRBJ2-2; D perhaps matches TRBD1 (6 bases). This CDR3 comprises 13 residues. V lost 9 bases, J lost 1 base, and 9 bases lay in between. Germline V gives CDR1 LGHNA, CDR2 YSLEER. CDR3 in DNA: TGCGCCAGTCAACAGGGGAACACCGGGGAGCTGTTTTTT. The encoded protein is CASQQGNTGELFF.

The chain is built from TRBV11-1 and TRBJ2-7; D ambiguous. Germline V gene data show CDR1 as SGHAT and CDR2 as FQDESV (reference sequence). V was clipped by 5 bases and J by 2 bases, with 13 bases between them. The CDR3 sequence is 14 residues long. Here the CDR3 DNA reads TGTGCCAGCAGCGGACCCCCGGACCCCTACGAGCAGTACTTC. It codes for CASSGPPDPYEQYF.

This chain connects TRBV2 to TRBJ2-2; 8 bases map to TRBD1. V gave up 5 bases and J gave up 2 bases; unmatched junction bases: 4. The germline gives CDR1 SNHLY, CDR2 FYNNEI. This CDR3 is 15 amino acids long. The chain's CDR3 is CASSRDRINTGELFF. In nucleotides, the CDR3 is TGTGCCAGCAGTAGGGACAGGATTAACACCGGGGAGCTGTTTTTT.

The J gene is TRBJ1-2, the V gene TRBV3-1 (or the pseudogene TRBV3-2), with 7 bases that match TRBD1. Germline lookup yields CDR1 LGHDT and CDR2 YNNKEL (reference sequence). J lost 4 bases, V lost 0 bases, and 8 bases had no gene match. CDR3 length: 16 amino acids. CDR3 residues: CASSQEGAGGAYGYTF. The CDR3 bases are TGTGCCAGCAGCCAAGAGGGTGCAGGGGGTGCCTATGGCTACACCTTC.

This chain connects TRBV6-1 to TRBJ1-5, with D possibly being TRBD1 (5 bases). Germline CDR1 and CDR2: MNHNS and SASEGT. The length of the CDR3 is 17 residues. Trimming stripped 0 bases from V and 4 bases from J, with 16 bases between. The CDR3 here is CASSEAPVGLGNQPQHF. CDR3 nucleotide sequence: TGTGCCAGCAGTGAAGCACCGGTGGGGCTCGGGAATCAGCCCCAGCATTTT.

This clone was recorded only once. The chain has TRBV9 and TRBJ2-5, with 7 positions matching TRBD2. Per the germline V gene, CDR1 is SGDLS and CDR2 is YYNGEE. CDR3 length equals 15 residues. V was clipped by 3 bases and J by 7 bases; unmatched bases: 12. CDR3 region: CASSAGPQREVTQYF. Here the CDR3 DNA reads TGTGCCAGCAGCGCCGGTCCTCAGCGGGAAGTGACCCAGTACTTC. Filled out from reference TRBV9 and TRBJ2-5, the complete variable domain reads DSGVTQTPKHLITATGQRVTLRCSPRSGDLSVYWYQQSLDQGLQFLIQYYNGEERAKGNILERFSAQQFPDLHSELNLSSLELGDSALYFCASSAGPQREVTQYFGPGTRLLVL.

CDR3 bases: TGTGCCACCAGTGATGCTGGACAGGGGGCGTATCAGCCCCAGCATTTT. It encodes CATSDAGQGAYQPQHF. The rearrangement joins TRBV24-1 to TRBJ1-5; 11 positions agree with TRBD1. In germline, CDR1 is KGHDR, CDR2 SFDVKD. Trimming at V came to 3 bases and at J to 5 bases, leaving 5 bases not matched to a gene. The CDR3 totals 16 residues.

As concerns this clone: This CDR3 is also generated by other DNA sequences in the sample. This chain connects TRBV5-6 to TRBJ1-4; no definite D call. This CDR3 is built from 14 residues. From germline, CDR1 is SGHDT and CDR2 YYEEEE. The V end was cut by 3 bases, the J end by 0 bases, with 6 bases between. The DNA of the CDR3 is TGTGCCAGCAGCTCCCCAGCAACTAATGAAAAACTGTTTTTT. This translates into CASSSPATNEKLFF.

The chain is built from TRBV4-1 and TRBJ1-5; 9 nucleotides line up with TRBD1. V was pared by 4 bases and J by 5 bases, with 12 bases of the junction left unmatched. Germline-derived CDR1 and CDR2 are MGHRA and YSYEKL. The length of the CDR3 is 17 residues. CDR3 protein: CASSPVPRDRDYQPQHF. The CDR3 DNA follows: TGCGCCAGCAGCCCTGTCCCCCGGGACAGGGATTATCAGCCCCAGCATTTT.

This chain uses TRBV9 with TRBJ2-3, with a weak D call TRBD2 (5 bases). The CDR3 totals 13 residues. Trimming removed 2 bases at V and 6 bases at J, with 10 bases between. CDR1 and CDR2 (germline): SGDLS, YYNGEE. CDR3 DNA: TGTGCCAGCAGCGTCGGGGTTTCGGATACGCAGTATTTT. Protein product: CASSVGVSDTQYF.

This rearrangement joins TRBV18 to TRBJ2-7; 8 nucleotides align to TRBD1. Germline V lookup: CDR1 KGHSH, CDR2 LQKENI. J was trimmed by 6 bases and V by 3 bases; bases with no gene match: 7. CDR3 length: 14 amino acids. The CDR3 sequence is CASSPPGTGSEQYF. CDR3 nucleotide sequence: TGTGCCAGCTCACCTCCCGGGACAGGAAGCGAGCAGTACTTC.

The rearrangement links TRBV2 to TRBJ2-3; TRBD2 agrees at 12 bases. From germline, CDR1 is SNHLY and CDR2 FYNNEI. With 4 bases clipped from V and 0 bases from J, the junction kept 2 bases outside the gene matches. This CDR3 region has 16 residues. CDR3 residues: CASSALAGGSTDTQYF. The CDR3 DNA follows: TGTGCCAGCAGTGCTCTAGCGGGAGGGAGCACAGATACGCAGTATTTT.

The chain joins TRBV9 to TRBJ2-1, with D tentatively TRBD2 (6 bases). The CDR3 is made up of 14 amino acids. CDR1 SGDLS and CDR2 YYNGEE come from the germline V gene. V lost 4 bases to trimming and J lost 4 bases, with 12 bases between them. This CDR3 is CASSPPGLYNEQFF. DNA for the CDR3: TGTGCCAGCAGCCCCCCGGGACTTTACAATGAGCAGTTCTTC.

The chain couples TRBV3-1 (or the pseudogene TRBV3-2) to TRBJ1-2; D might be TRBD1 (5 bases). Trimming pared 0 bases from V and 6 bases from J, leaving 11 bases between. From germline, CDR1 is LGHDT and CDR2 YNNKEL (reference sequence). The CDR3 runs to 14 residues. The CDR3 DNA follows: TGTGCCAGCAGCCAAGATCCGGGGCAGAATGGCTACACCTTC. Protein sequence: CASSQDPGQNGYTF.

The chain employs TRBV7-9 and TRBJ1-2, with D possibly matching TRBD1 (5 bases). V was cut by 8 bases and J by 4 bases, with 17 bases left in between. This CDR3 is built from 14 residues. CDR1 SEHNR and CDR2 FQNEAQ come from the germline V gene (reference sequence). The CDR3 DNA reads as TGTGCCAGCCTCCCTTCGGAGGGGTCCTATGGCTACACCTTC. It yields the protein CASLPSEGSYGYTF.

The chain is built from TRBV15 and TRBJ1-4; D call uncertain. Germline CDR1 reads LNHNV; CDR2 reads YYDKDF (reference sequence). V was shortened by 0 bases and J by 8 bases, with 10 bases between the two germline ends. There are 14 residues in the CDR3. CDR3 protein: CATSRDMGGEKLFF. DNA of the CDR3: TGTGCCACCAGCAGAGATATGGGTGGCGAAAAACTGTTTTTT.

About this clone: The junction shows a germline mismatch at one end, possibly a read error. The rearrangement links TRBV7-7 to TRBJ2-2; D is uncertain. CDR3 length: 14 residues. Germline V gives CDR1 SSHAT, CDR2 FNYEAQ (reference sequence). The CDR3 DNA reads TGTGCTAGCAGCTTAATGGAGAACACCGGGGAGCTGTTTTTT. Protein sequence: CASSLMENTGELFF.

CDR3 sequence (DNA): TGTGCCAGCAGTAAAGACAGGGTAACGAACACCGGGGAGCTGTTTTTT. As protein: CASSKDRVTNTGELFF. This rearrangement joins TRBV6-1 to TRBJ2-2, with 7 bases identical to TRBD1. Germline V gene data show CDR1 as MNHNS and CDR2 as SASEGT. Trimming took 5 bases from V and 0 from J; bases not matched to a gene: 6. The CDR3 covers 16 residues.

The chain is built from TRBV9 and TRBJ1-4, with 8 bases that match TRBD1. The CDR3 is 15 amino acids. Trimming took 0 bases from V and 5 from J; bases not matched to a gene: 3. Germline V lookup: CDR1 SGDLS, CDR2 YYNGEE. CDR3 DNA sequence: TGTGCCAGCAGCGTAGGGAGGGACAGGAATGAAAAACTGTTTTTT. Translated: CASSVGRDRNEKLFF.

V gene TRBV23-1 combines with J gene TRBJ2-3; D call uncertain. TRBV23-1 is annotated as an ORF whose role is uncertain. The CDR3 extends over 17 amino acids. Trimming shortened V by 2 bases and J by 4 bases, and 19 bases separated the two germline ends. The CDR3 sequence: CASSQTNNSVKPDTQYF. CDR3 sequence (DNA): TGCGCCAGCAGTCAAACCAACAATTCGGTCAAGCCAGATACGCAGTATTTT.

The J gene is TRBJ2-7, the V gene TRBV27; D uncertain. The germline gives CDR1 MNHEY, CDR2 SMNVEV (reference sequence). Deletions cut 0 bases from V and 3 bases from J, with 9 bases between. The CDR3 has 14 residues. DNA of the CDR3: TGTGCCAGCAGTTTATCGGGCCGGAACTACGAGCAGTACTTC. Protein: CASSLSGRNYEQYF.

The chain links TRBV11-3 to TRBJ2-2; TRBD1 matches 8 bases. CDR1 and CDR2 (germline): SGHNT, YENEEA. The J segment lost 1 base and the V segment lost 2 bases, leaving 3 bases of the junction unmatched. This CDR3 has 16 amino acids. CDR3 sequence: CASSLQGARNTGELFF. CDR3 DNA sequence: TGTGCCAGCAGCTTACAGGGGGCTAGGAACACCGGGGAGCTGTTTTTT.